Presented here are 32 T cell receptor beta chains from one specimen sequenced in a study of shared clonotypes between healthy human individuals. The repertoire was sequenced with immunoSEQ multiplex PCR; TCRdb's copy has only in-frame clones and lacks some. This table holds around 1,900,000 clones, just under 95% found once. It was CD45RO-negative cells, positively selected for CCR7, that made up naive CD8 cells, with terminally differentiated effector memory CD45RA+ cells excluded. What was sequenced was naive CD8+ T cells from PBMCs. These receptors originate from a young man in good health. Some clones in this sample may be carry-over from other donors' samples.

The rearrangement joins TRBV27 to TRBJ2-2, with D uncertain. Germline CDR1 reads MNHEY; CDR2 reads SMNVEV (reference sequence). Trimming took 3 bases from V and 0 from J, leaving 8 bases between them. The CDR3 length is 15 residues. As DNA, the CDR3 is TGTGCCAGCAGTTTTGCTGGAGCGAACACCGGGGAGCTGTTTTTT. It specifies CASSFAGANTGELFF.

The chain combines TRBV29-1 with TRBJ1-2; no definite D call. Between the trimmed V and J ends, which lost 1 base and 0 bases, there was a span of 9 bases. CDR3 length: 14 residues. Germline-derived CDR1 and CDR2 are SQVTM and ANQGSEA. This chain's CDR3 is CSVEVQPANYGYTF. The CDR3 region has the DNA TGCAGCGTTGAAGTCCAGCCAGCTAACTATGGCTACACCTTC.

Remarks on this clone: Other DNA sequences within the sample encode an identical CDR3. The J gene is TRBJ2-1, the V gene TRBV4-2, with a possible D match to TRBD1 (8 bases). Germline V gene sequence: CDR1 LGHNA, CDR2 YNFKEQ. CDR3 size: 13 residues. Trimming took off 3 bases at V and 9 bases at J, with 12 bases between the two ends. Here the CDR3 reads CASSQDREGEQFF. In DNA, the CDR3 is TGTGCCAGCAGCCAGGACAGGGAGGGTGAGCAGTTCTTC.

The chain recombines TRBV27 with TRBJ2-1, with no clear D. V was pared by 3 bases and J by 2 bases, with 8 bases between. The CDR3 extends over 14 amino acids. CDR1 is MNHEY, CDR2 SMNVEV, per germline (reference sequence). The CDR3 nucleotides read TGTGCCAGCAGTTTCTTGGCAGCCTACAATGAGCAGTTCTTC. As protein: CASSFLAAYNEQFF.

Here the CDR3 DNA reads TGTGCCAGCAGCTTCCGACTAGCGGGTGCCCTTGGCGACGAGCAGTACTTC. Protein: CASSFRLAGALGDEQYF. This chain links TRBV7-9 with TRBJ2-7, with 10 nucleotides matching TRBD2. Germline-derived CDR1 and CDR2 are SEHNR and FQNEAQ (reference sequence). Trimming removed 3 bases from V and 5 bases from J; junction bases left unmatched: 13. There are 17 residues in the CDR3.

A single count supports this clone. The chain carries TRBV27 and TRBJ2-7, with 8 bases aligning to TRBD1. The germline CDR1 and CDR2 sequences are MNHEY and SMNVEV (reference sequence). The ends lost 5 bases at V and 3 bases at J; junction bases unmatched: 6. There are 14 residues in the CDR3. The CDR3 DNA reads TGTGCCAGCAGTGACACCGGGACAGGCTACGAGCAGTACTTC. This codes for CASSDTGTGYEQYF.

This clone was counted a single time. Distinct nucleotide sequences in the sample also encode this CDR3. This chain connects TRBV15 to TRBJ1-5; tentative D call: TRBD1 (5 bases). The germline CDR1 and CDR2 sequences are LNHNV and YYDKDF (reference sequence). CDR3 length: 13 residues. Trimming left V 3 bases short and J 7 bases short, with 10 bases between. The CDR3 reads CATSSGRGQPQHF. CDR3 in DNA: TGTGCCACCAGCAGCGGACGGGGGCAGCCCCAGCATTTT.

The V call is TRBV9, the J call TRBJ2-1; 10 bases align to TRBD2. CDR1 and CDR2 from the germline V gene are SGDLS and YYNGEE. The CDR3 length is 16 residues. Trimming took 4 bases from V and 0 from J; bases not matched to a gene: 4. The CDR3 DNA reads TGTGCCAGCAGCAATAGCGGGAGGCACTCCTACAATGAGCAGTTCTTC. Translated, it gives CASSNSGRHSYNEQFF.

CDR3 sequence: CASSPRGPYNEQFF. The CDR3 DNA reads TGTGCCAGCAGTCCTAGGGGGCCATACAATGAGCAGTTCTTC. The V gene is TRBV28, the J gene TRBJ2-1; the match to TRBD1 covers 7 bases. V lost 5 bases, J lost 4 bases, and 5 bases stayed unmatched. CDR1 is MDHEN, CDR2 SYDVKM, per germline. The CDR3 spans 14 residues.

As DNA, the CDR3 is TGTGCCAGCAGCTTTACTAGCGGGAGGTACAATGAGCAGTTCTTC. Translated: CASSFTSGRYNEQFF. V usage is TRBV7-3 and J usage is TRBJ2-1; 12 nucleotides line up with TRBD2. With V trimmed by 3 bases and J by 4 bases, 1 base remained unmatched. Germline assignment: CDR1 SGHTA and CDR2 FQGTGA. The CDR3 sequence is 15 residues long.

V is TRBV6-1 and J is TRBJ2-2; tentatively, D is TRBD1 (6 bases). V was trimmed by 9 bases and J by 1 base, leaving 9 bases between them. The CDR3 contains 13 residues. Germline CDR1 and CDR2: MNHNS and SASEGT. The CDR3 DNA follows: TGTGCCAGTATGGACAGGAACACCGGGGAGCTGTTTTTT. Its protein is CASMDRNTGELFF.

V is TRBV7-3 and J is TRBJ2-5, with 7 bases lining up with TRBD2. The CDR3 length is 15 residues. Germline loops: CDR1 SGHTA, CDR2 FQGTGA. V gave up 1 base and J gave up 5 bases; unmatched junction bases: 7. This CDR3 is CASSLIAGVRETQYF. The DNA of the CDR3 is TGTGCCAGCAGCTTAATCGCGGGAGTACGGGAGACCCAGTACTTC.

This chain connects TRBV5-5 to TRBJ2-7; 11 bases are a match to TRBD2. CDR1 is SGHKS and CDR2 is YYEKEE in the germline V gene (reference sequence). V lost 4 bases to trimming and J lost 4 bases; unmatched junction nucleotides: 7. There are 15 residues in the CDR3. The CDR3 nucleotides are TGTGCCAGCAGCATGACTAGCGGGGCCTCATACGAGCAGTACTTC. As protein: CASSMTSGASYEQYF.

This clone was picked up one time. The rearrangement joins TRBV2 to TRBJ1-1; D call uncertain. CDR3 length: 10 residues. CDR1 is SNHLY and CDR2 is FYNNEI in the germline V gene. Trimming removed 10 bases at V and 1 base at J, with 4 bases between. The CDR3 loop is CAKANTEAFF. The CDR3 DNA reads as TGTGCCAAGGCGAACACTGAAGCTTTCTTT.

V and J are TRBV7-9 and TRBJ2-7; 8 nucleotides align to TRBD2. Losses at the gene ends were 1 base for V and 5 bases for J; bases not matched to a gene: 7. The germline V gene encodes CDR1 SEHNR and CDR2 FQNEAQ (reference sequence). The CDR3 consists of 15 residues. Here the CDR3 DNA reads TGTGCCAGCAGCTTAGATCTTAGCGGGATTAACGAGCAGTACTTC. Its protein is CASSLDLSGINEQYF.

V gene TRBV7-2 combines with J gene TRBJ1-5, with D unclear. Deletions cut 3 bases from V and 4 bases from J, with 7 bases between. This CDR3 is 13 amino acids long. CDR1 is SGHTA, CDR2 FQGNSA, per germline. The CDR3 protein is CASSFGPNQPQHF. The CDR3 DNA sequence: TGTGCCAGCAGCTTTGGGCCTAATCAGCCCCAGCATTTT.

With regard to this clone: Distinct nucleotide sequences in the sample also encode this CDR3. The V and J genes are TRBV27 and TRBJ1-2; TRBD1 matches 7 bases. The CDR3 covers 15 residues. Germline CDR1 is MNHEY and CDR2 is SMNVEV (reference sequence). J was trimmed by 2 bases and V by 5 bases; bases with no gene match: 8. The chain's CDR3 is CASSPRTGGNYGYTF. CDR3 in DNA: TGTGCCAGCAGTCCTCGGACAGGAGGAAACTATGGCTACACCTTC.

The rearrangement uses TRBV10-3 and TRBJ1-2, with TRBD1 identical over 8 bases. Germline V CDR1 and CDR2: ENHRY, SYGVKD. The CDR3 totals 14 residues. With 4 bases clipped from V and 4 bases from J, the junction kept 5 bases outside the gene matches. The CDR3 region has the DNA TGTGCCATCAGTGCCGGGACAGGTTTCTATGGCTACACCTTC. Translated, it gives CAISAGTGFYGYTF.

This clone was seen a handful of times. This chain uses TRBV2 with TRBJ1-2; D is uncertain. The germline V and J ends were trimmed by 4 bases and 3 bases, with 3 bases remaining between them. Germline V gives CDR1 SNHLY, CDR2 FYNNEI. The CDR3 totals 11 residues. CDR3 coding DNA: TGTGCCAGCAGTGTAGACTATGGCTACACCTTC. This gives the protein CASSVDYGYTF.

The V call is TRBV15, the J call TRBJ1-3, with unresolved D. V shed 0 bases and J shed 6 bases, with 15 bases lying between them. This CDR3 is built from 16 residues. Germline V gives CDR1 LNHNV, CDR2 YYDKDF (reference sequence). The CDR3 nucleotides are TGTGCCACCAGCAGAGATCAGACGCCCCCTCCAAACACCATATATTTT. Translating it yields CATSRDQTPPPNTIYF.

The gene calls are TRBV25-1 and TRBJ2-7; the D is unclear. Trimming took off 6 bases at V and 7 bases at J, with 13 bases between the two ends. In germline, CDR1 is MGHDK, CDR2 SYGVNS. The CDR3 consists of 12 residues. CDR3 sequence reads: CASRSYQGEQYF. The CDR3 DNA reads TGTGCCAGCAGATCCTACCAAGGGGAGCAGTACTTC.

This clone was seen once. The chain carries TRBV7-9 and TRBJ2-1; TRBD2 agrees at 14 bases. Per germline, CDR1 SEHNR and CDR2 FQNEAQ (reference sequence). V dropped 4 bases and J dropped 5; count of bases not matched to a gene: 10. This CDR3 contains 18 residues. The CDR3 spells CASSSRLAGGPTHNEQFF. CDR3 DNA: TGTGCCAGCAGCTCCAGACTAGCGGGAGGGCCTACGCACAATGAGCAGTTCTTC.

The chain links TRBV10-3 to TRBJ1-3, with 12 bases lining up with TRBD1. Germline V gene sequence: CDR1 ENHRY, CDR2 SYGVKD. CDR3 size: 20 residues. The trim removed 3 bases at V and 4 bases at J, leaving 16 bases unmatched. The CDR3 sequence is CAISDPGQGADMSPGNTIYF. The DNA for the CDR3 is TGTGCCATCAGTGACCCGGGACAGGGGGCGGACATGAGTCCCGGAAACACCATATATTTT.

Comments on this clone: Other DNA sequences within the sample encode an identical CDR3. The chain joins TRBV27 to TRBJ2-7; D is unclear. Per germline, CDR1 MNHEY and CDR2 SMNVEV (reference sequence). The germline V and J ends were trimmed by 0 bases and 2 bases, with 5 bases remaining between them. CDR3 length equals 13 residues. In DNA form, the CDR3 reads TGTGCCAGCAGTTTATCCTCTACCTACGAGCAGTACTTC. Encoded protein: CASSLSSTYEQYF.

J is TRBJ2-2 and V is TRBV11-2; 8 bases are shared with TRBD2. Germline lookup yields CDR1 SGHAT and CDR2 FQNNGV. This CDR3 has 17 residues. V trimming: 2 bases; J trimming: 0 bases; junction bases outside the gene matches: 5. CDR3 amino acids: CASSLTPGGANTGELFF. Written as DNA, the CDR3 is TGTGCCAGCAGCTTAACACCCGGGGGGGCGAACACCGGGGAGCTGTTTTTT.

About this clone: Other DNA sequences in the same sample also yield this CDR3. V is TRBV28 and J is TRBJ2-3; TRBD2 agrees at 10 bases. The germline CDR1 and CDR2 sequences are MDHEN and SYDVKM. The trim removed 2 bases at V and 1 base at J, leaving 3 bases unmatched. There are 16 residues in the CDR3. The CDR3 coding sequence is TGTGCCAGCAGTTTAAGGCTAGCGGGGGGCACAGATACGCAGTATTTT. Its translation is CASSLRLAGGTDTQYF.

This chain uses TRBV28 with TRBJ2-7; D is undetermined. CDR1 is MDHEN and CDR2 is SYDVKM in the germline V gene. The CDR3 is 13 amino acids. V lost 8 bases, J lost 6 bases, and 17 bases lay in between. Here the CDR3 reads CASSRLITTEQYF. The CDR3 region has the DNA TGTGCCAGCTCTAGGCTAATTACGACCGAGCAGTACTTC.

The sample holds one count of this clone. The chain recombines TRBV6-1 with TRBJ2-1; D gene ambiguous. Germline V gene data show CDR1 as MNHNS and CDR2 as SASEGT. This CDR3 is 13 amino acids long. Deletions cut 9 bases from V and 8 bases from J, with 17 bases between. CDR3 amino acids: CARGPELVDEQFF. CDR3 DNA: TGTGCCAGAGGTCCAGAATTAGTGGATGAGCAGTTCTTC.

This clone occurred a few times. This chain connects TRBV5-1 to TRBJ1-1; unclear D gene. This CDR3 has 14 residues. Germline CDR1 is SGHRS and CDR2 is YFSETQ. Deletions cut 7 bases from V and 1 base from J, with 14 bases between. DNA of the CDR3: TGCGCCAGCGGCGAATTCGGCCCGAACACTGAAGCTTTCTTT. As protein: CASGEFGPNTEAFF.

With regard to this clone: This sample also contains other DNA sequences that code for the same CDR3. This chain joins TRBV7-8 and TRBJ1-5; perhaps TRBD1 as D (5 bases). The V gene's germline CDR1 is SGHVS and CDR2 FQNEAQ. This CDR3 is built from 14 residues. Trimming stripped 1 base from V and 3 bases from J, with 7 bases between. The chain's CDR3 is CASSLGGYNQPQHF. The CDR3 DNA is TGTGCCAGCAGCTTAGGGGGGTACAATCAGCCCCAGCATTTT.

V gene TRBV27 combines with J gene TRBJ2-3; TRBD1 matches at 7 bases. Trimming removed 5 bases from V and 7 bases from J; junction bases left unmatched: 9. Germline assignment: CDR1 MNHEY and CDR2 SMNVEV (reference sequence). The CDR3 runs 14 residues. The chain's CDR3 is CASSLDRQGHTQYF. The CDR3 DNA follows: TGTGCCAGCAGTCTCGACCGACAGGGCCATACGCAGTATTTT.

The chain couples TRBV28 to TRBJ1-2; D is unresolved. The CDR3 covers 14 residues. Germline V gene lookup returns CDR1 MDHEN and CDR2 SYDVKM. V shed 1 base and J shed 3 bases, with 9 bases lying between them. The CDR3 sequence is CASSLFVGDYGYTF. CDR3 coding DNA: TGTGCCAGCAGTTTATTCGTCGGGGACTATGGCTACACCTTC.